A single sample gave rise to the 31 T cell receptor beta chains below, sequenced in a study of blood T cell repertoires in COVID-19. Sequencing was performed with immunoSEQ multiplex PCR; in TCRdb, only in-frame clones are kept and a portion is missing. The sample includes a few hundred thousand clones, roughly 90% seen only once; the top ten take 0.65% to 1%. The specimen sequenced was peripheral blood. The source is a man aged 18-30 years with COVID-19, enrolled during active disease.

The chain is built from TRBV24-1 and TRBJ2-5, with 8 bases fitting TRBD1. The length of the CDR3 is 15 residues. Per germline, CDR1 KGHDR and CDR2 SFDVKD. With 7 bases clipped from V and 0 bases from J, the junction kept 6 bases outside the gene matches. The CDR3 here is CATSETGANQETQYF. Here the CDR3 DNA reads TGTGCCACCAGCGAGACAGGGGCCAACCAAGAGACCCAGTACTTC.

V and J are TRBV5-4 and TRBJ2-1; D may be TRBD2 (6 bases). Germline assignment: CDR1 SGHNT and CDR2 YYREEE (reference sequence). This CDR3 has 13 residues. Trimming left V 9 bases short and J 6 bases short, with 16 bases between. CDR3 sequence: CATKRGTFNEQFF. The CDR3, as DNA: TGTGCCACTAAACGCGGGACCTTCAATGAGCAGTTCTTC.

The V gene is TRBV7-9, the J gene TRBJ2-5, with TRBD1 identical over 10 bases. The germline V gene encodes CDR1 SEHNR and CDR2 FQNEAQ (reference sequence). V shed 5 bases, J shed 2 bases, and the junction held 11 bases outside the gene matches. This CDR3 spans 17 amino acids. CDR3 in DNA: TGTGCCAGCAGCCCAGGACAGGGGGTAGTGGGGCAAGAGACCCAGTACTTC. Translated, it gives CASSPGQGVVGQETQYF.

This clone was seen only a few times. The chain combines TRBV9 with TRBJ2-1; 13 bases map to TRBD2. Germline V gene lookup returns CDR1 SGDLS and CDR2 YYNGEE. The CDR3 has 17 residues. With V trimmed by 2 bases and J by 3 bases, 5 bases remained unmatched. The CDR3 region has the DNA TGTGCCAGCAGCGTCCCCGGGACTAGCGGGGTCTACAATGAGCAGTTCTTC. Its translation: CASSVPGTSGVYNEQFF.

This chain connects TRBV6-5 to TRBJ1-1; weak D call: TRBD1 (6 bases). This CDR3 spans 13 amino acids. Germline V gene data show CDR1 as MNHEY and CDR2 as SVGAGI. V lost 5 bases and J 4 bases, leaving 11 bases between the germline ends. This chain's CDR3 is CASSTGFSTEAFF. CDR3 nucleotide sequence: TGTGCCAGCAGTACAGGGTTTAGCACTGAAGCTTTCTTT.

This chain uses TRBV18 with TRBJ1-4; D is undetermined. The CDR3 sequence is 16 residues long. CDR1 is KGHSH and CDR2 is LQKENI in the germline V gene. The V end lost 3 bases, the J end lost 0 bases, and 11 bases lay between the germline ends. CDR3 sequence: CASSPRGTATNEKLFF. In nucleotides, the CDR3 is TGTGCCAGCTCACCTCGGGGAACGGCAACTAATGAAAAACTGTTTTTT.

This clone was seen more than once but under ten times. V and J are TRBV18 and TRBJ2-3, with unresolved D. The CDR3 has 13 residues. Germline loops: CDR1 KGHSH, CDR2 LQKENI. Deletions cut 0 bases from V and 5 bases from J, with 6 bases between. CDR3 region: CASSPPLIDTQYF. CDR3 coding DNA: TGTGCCAGCTCACCACCCCTTATAGATACGCAGTATTTT.

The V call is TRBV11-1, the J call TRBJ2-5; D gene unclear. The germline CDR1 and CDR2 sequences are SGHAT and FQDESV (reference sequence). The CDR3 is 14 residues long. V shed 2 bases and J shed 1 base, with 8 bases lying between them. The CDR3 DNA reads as TGTGCCAGCAGCTTAACAACTATCCAAGAGACCCAGTACTTC. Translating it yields CASSLTTIQETQYF.

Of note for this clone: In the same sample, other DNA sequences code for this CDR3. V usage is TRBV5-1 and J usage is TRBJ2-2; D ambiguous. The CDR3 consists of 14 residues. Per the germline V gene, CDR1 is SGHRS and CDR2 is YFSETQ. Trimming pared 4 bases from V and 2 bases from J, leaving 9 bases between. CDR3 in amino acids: CASSPAINTGELFF. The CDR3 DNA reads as TGCGCCAGCAGCCCTGCGATTAACACCGGGGAGCTGTTTTTT. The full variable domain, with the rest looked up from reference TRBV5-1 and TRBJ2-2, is KAGVTQTPRYLIKTRGQQVTLSCSPISGHRSVSWYQQTPGQGLQFLFEYFSETQRNKGNFPGRFSGRQFSNSRSEMNVSTLELGDSALYLCASSPAINTGELFFGEGSRLTVL.

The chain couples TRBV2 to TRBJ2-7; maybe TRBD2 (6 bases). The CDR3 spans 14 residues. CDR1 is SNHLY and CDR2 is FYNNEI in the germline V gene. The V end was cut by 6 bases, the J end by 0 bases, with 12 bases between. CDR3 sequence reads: CASRTSDSSYEQYF. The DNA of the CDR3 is TGTGCCAGCAGGACTAGTGATAGCTCCTACGAGCAGTACTTC.

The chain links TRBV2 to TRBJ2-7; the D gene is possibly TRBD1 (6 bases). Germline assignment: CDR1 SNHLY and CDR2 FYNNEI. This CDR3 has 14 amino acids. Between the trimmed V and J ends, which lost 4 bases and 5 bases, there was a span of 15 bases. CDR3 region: CASSAGHAMHEQYF. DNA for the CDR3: TGTGCCAGCAGTGCGGGACACGCCATGCACGAGCAGTACTTC.

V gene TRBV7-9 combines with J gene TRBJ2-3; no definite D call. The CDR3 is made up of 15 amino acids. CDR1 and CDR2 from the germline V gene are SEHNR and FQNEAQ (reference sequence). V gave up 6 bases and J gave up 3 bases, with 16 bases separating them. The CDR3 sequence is CASRPLTAVTDTQYF. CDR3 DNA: TGTGCCAGCAGACCACTCACCGCCGTGACAGATACGCAGTATTTT.

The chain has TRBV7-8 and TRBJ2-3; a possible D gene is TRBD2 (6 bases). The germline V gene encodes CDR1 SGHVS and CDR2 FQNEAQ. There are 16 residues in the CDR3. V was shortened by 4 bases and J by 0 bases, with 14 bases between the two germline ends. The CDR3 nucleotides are TGTGCCAGCAGCTCCCGAGGCGGGGCTAGCACAGATACGCAGTATTTT. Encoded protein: CASSSRGGASTDTQYF.

The DNA of the CDR3 is TGTGCCAGCAGTTCCGACAGCTATGGCTACACCTTC. Protein: CASSSDSYGYTF. The chain links TRBV6-5 to TRBJ1-2; weak D call: TRBD1 (5 bases). Trimming pared 4 bases from V and 4 bases from J, leaving 7 bases between. Germline assignment: CDR1 MNHEY and CDR2 SVGAGI. CDR3 length: 12 amino acids.

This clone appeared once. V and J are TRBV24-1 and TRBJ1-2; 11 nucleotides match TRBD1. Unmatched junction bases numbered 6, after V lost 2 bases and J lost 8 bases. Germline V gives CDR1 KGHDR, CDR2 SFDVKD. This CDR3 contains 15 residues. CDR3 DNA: TGTGCCACCAGTGATTCCGGGACAGGGGGAGAGGGCTACACCTTC. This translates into CATSDSGTGGEGYTF.

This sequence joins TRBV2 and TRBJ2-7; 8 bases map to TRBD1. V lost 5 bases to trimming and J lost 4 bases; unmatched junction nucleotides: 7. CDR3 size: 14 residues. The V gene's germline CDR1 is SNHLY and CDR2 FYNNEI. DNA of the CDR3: TGTGCCAGCAGTACCGACAGGGGTTGGTACGAGCAGTACTTC. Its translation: CASSTDRGWYEQYF.

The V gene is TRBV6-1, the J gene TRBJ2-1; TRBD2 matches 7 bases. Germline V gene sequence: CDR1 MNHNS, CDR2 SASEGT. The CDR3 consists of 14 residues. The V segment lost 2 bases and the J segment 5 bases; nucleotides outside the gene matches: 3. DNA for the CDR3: TGTGCCAGCAGTGAATGGGGAGGGAACAATGAGCAGTTCTTC. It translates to CASSEWGGNNEQFF.

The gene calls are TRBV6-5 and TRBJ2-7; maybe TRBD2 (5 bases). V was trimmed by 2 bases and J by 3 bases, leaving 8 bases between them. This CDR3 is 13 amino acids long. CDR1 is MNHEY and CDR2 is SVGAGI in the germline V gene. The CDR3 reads CASSYEGRYEQYF. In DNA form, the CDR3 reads TGTGCCAGCAGTTACGAGGGCCGCTACGAGCAGTACTTC.

As DNA, the CDR3 is TGTGCCAGCAGCCGTCCGGGACAGGGATATGGCTACACCTTC. Amino acids: CASSRPGQGYGYTF. The gene calls are TRBV11-2 and TRBJ1-2; the match to TRBD1 covers 9 bases. The V gene end was trimmed by 5 bases and the J gene end by 5 bases; junction bases not matched to a gene: 6. Germline V gene sequence: CDR1 SGHAT, CDR2 FQNNGV. The CDR3 consists of 14 residues.

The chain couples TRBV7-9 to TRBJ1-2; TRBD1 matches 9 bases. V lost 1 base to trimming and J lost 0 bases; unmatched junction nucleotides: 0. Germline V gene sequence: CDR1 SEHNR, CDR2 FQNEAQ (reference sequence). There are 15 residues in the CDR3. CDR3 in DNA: TGTGCCAGCAGCTTAGGGGACAGGGCTAACTATGGCTACACCTTC. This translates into CASSLGDRANYGYTF.

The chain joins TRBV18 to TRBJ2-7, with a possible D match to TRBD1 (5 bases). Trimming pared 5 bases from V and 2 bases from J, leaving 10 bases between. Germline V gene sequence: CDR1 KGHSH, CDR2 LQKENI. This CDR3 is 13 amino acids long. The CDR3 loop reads CASSVEQAYEQYF. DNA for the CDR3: TGTGCCAGCTCAGTTGAACAGGCCTACGAGCAGTACTTC.

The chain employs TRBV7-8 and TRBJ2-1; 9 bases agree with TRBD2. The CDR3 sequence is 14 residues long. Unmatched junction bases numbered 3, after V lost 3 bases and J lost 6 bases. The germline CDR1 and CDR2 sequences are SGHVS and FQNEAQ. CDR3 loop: CASSLGLAGNEQFF. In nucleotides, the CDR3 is TGTGCCAGCAGCTTGGGACTAGCCGGCAATGAGCAGTTCTTC.

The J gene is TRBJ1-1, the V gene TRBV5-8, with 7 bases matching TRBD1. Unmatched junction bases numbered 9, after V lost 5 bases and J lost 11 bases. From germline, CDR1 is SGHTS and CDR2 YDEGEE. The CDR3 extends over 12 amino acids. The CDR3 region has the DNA TGTGCCAGCAGTCTGGAGGGGGCGGGGGCTTTCTTT. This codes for CASSLEGAGAFF.

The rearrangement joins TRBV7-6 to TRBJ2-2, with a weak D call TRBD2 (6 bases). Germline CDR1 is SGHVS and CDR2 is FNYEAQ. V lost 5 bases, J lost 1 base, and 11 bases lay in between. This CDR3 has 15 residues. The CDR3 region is CASSPEGRNTGELFF. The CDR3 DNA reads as TGTGCCAGCAGCCCGGAGGGTAGGAACACCGGGGAGCTGTTTTTT. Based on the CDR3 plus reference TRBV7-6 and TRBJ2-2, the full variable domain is GAGVSQSPRYKVTKRGQDVALRCDPISGHVSLYWYRQALGQGPEFLTYFNYEAQQDKSGLPNDRFSAERPEGSISTLTIQRTEQRDSAMYRCASSPEGRNTGELFFGEGSRLTVL.

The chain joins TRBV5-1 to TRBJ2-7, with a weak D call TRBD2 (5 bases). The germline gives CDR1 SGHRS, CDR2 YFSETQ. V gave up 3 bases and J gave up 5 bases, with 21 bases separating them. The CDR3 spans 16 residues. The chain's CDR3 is CASSSGVASNFHEQYF. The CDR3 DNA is TGCGCCAGCAGCTCAGGTGTGGCTAGCAACTTCCACGAGCAGTACTTC.

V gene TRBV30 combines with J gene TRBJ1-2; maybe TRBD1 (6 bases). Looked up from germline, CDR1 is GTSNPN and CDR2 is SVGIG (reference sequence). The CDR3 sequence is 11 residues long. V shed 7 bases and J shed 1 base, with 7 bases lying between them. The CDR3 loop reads CAYRVNYGYTF. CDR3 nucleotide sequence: TGTGCCTACAGGGTTAACTATGGCTACACCTTC.

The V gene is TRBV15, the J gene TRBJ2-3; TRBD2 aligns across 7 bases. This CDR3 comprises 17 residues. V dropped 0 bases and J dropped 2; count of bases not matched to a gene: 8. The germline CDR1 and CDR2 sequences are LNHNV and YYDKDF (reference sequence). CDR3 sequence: CATSRDRDYLTTDTQYF. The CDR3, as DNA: TGTGCCACCAGCAGAGACCGGGACTATCTCACCACAGATACGCAGTATTTT.

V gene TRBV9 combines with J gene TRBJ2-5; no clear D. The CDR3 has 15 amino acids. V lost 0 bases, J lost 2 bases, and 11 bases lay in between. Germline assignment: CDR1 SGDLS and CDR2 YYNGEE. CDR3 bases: TGTGCCAGCAGCGTAGCGTTGGCGGTACAAGAGACCCAGTACTTC. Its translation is CASSVALAVQETQYF.

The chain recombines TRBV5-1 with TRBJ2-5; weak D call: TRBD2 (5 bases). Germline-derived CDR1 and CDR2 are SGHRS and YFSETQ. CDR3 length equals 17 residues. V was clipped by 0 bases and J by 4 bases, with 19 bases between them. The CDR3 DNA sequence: TGCGCCAGCAGCTTGGCTCGGGATGCTATGGTGGTAGAGACCCAGTACTTC. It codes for CASSLARDAMVVETQYF.

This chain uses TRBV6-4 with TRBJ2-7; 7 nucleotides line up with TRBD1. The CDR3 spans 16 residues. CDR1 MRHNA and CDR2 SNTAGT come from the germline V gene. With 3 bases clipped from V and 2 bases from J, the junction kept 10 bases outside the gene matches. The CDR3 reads CASSDPGRDRAYEQYF. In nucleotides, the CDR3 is TGTGCCAGCAGTGATCCGGGGAGAGACAGGGCCTACGAGCAGTACTTC.

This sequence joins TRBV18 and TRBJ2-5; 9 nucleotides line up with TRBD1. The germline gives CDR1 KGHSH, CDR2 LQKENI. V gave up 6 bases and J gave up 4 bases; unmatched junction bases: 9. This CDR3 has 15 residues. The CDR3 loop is CASSPGGQGRETQYF. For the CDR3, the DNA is TGTGCCAGCTCCCCAGGTGGACAGGGGAGAGAGACCCAGTACTTC. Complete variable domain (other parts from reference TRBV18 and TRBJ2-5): NAGVMQNPRHLVRRRGQEARLRCSPMKGHSHVYWYRQLPEEGLKFMVYLQKENIIDESGMPKERFSAEFPKEGPSILRIQQVVRGDSAAYFCASSPGGQGRETQYFGPGTRLLVL.